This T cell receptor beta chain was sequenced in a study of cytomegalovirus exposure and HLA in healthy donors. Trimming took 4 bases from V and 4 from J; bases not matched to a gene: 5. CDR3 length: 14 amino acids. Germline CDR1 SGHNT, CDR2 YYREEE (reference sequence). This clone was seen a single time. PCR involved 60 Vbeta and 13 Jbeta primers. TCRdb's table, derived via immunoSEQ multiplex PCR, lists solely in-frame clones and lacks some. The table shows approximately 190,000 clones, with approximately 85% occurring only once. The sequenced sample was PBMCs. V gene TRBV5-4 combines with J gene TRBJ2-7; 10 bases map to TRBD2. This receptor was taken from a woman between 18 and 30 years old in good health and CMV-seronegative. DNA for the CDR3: TGTGCCAGCAGCAAGAGCGGGGGGGAATACGAGCAGTACTTC. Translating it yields CASSKSGGEYEQYF.